This entry lists 4 T cell receptor beta chains sequenced from one sample in a study of OX40 agonist ivuxolimab in advanced cancers. Assay: immunoSEQ multiplex PCR; the TCRdb copy retains only in-frame clones and omits some. The table lists more than 85,000 clones, around 83% of them singletons. The source material was CD4+ or CD8+ T cells sorted from blood, sampled in a trial of the OX40 agonist ivuxolimab. Every receptor here comes from an adult with an advanced solid tumor such as melanoma, head and neck, liver or kidney cancer.

V is TRBV6-5 and J is TRBJ1-2; the match to TRBD1 covers 9 bases. The CDR3 extends over 14 amino acids. Germline values: CDR1 MNHEY, CDR2 SVGAGI. J gave up 6 bases and V 8 bases, and 10 bases lay outside the gene matches. This chain's CDR3 is CASHTPGTGNGYTF. The CDR3 DNA follows: TGTGCCAGCCATACCCCAGGGACAGGGAATGGCTACACCTTC.

The chain links TRBV5-4 to TRBJ2-7; 7 nucleotides match TRBD2. The CDR3 length is 16 residues. V trimming: 0 bases; J trimming: 2 bases; junction bases outside the gene matches: 8. Looked up from germline, CDR1 is SGHNT and CDR2 is YYREEE (reference sequence). The DNA for the CDR3 is TGTGCCAGCAGCTTGGCCCCAGCTAGCGGCCCCTACGAGCAGTACTTC. This gives the protein CASSLAPASGPYEQYF.

This chain uses TRBV25-1 with TRBJ1-4, with 7 positions matching TRBD1. The germline V gene has CDR1 MGHDK and CDR2 SYGVNS. Trimming took 4 bases from V and 5 from J; bases not matched to a gene: 4. The CDR3 is made up of 14 amino acids. CDR3 sequence reads: CASSVNRGNEKLFF. In DNA, the CDR3 is TGTGCCAGCAGTGTAAACAGGGGAAATGAAAAACTGTTTTTT.

J is TRBJ2-5 and V is TRBV9; D tentatively fits TRBD1 or TRBD2 (6 bases each). Per the germline V gene, CDR1 is SGDLS and CDR2 is YYNGEE. The V end was cut by 7 bases, the J end by 0 bases, with 16 bases between. This CDR3 has 15 amino acids. Written as DNA, the CDR3 is TGTGCCAGCGGGGGCCCCGGAGGGTACCAAGAGACCCAGTACTTC. Its protein product is CASGGPGGYQETQYF.